Below are 17 T cell receptor beta chains sequenced from a single sample in a study of blood T cell repertoires in COVID-19. The assay was immunoSEQ multiplex PCR, and TCRdb's table has in-frame clones only and misses some. The data show about 37,000 clones, less than 85% seen once. Sequenced: peripheral blood. These receptor sequences come from a woman between 65 and 79 years old with acute or convalescent COVID-19.

The genes are TRBV7-9 and TRBJ1-5, with a tentative D call TRBD1 (6 bases). The germline V gene has CDR1 SEHNR and CDR2 FQNEAQ (reference sequence). This CDR3 spans 16 amino acids. V was cut by 5 bases and J by 2 bases, with 16 bases left in between. The CDR3 DNA reads as TGTGCCAGCAGCCTCGGCAGGGGAGAGCGCAATCAGCCCCAGCATTTT. Translation gives CASSLGRGERNQPQHF.

The chain has TRBV21-1 and TRBJ2-2; TRBD1 is the table's D call and was not checked against the DNA. TRBV21-1 is designated a pseudogene. The CDR3 has 16 residues. The CDR3 DNA reads as TGTGCCAGCAGCAAAGATAAAGGGGAATACACCGGGGAGCTGTTTTTT. This translates into CASSKDKGEYTGELFF.

DNA of the CDR3: TGTGCCAGCACCGTGCTCGGCTCTGGGGCCAACGTCCTGACTTTC. As protein: CASTVLGSGANVLTF. J is TRBJ2-6 and V is TRBV5-5, with D uncertain. The CDR3 consists of 15 residues. Between the trimmed V and J ends, which lost 6 bases and 0 bases, there was a span of 10 bases. CDR1 and CDR2 from the germline V gene are SGHKS and YYEKEE (reference sequence).

The chain employs TRBV5-1 and TRBJ1-2, with 8 bases identical to TRBD1. CDR1 and CDR2 (germline): SGHRS, YFSETQ. The CDR3 length is 14 residues. V shed 2 bases and J 8 bases; nucleotides not matched to a gene: 8. The DNA for the CDR3 is TGCGCCAGCAGCTTACGGACAGGGAGGGAAGGCTACACCTTC. Translated: CASSLRTGREGYTF.

The chain couples TRBV19 to TRBJ2-3; possibly TRBD2 for D (6 bases). The CDR3 runs 16 residues. The V and J ends lost 3 bases and 6 bases respectively, with 19 bases between them. CDR1 LNHDA and CDR2 SQIVND come from the germline V gene (reference sequence). The CDR3 DNA is TGTGCCAGTAGTATTATGGGCGGGGCGGGCGCCGATACGCAGTATTTT. It is translated as CASSIMGGAGADTQYF.

The J gene is TRBJ2-5, the V gene TRBV7-9; 11 bases align to TRBD2. Germline CDR1 reads SEHNR; CDR2 reads FQNEAQ (reference sequence). The CDR3 runs 14 residues. V lost 5 bases and J lost 3; bases outside the gene matches: 2. CDR3 DNA sequence: TGTGCCAGCAGCCAGGGACTAGCGGAAGAGACCCAGTACTTC. Its protein product is CASSQGLAEETQYF.

The chain couples TRBV27 to TRBJ2-3; 7 nucleotides agree with TRBD2. This CDR3 is built from 15 residues. V shed 2 bases, J shed 3 bases, and the junction held 5 bases outside the gene matches. The germline CDR1 and CDR2 sequences are MNHEY and SMNVEV (reference sequence). The CDR3 sequence: CASSLSFGGTDTQYF. Written as DNA, the CDR3 is TGTGCCAGCAGTTTAAGCTTCGGGGGGACAGATACGCAGTATTTT.

This clone was detected a few times. The CDR3 here is CATSRDYITGELFF. In DNA, the CDR3 is TGTGCCACCAGCAGAGACTATATCACCGGGGAGCTGTTTTTT. The genes are TRBV15 and TRBJ2-2; D ambiguous. CDR3 size: 14 residues. From germline, CDR1 is LNHNV and CDR2 YYDKDF (reference sequence). V dropped 0 bases and J dropped 4 bases, with 6 bases sitting between them.

This chain connects TRBV27 to TRBJ2-7; D possibly corresponds to TRBD2 (6 bases). The V end lost 6 bases, the J end lost 3 bases, and 15 bases lay between the germline ends. Germline lookup yields CDR1 MNHEY and CDR2 SMNVEV (reference sequence). This CDR3 region has 14 residues. The DNA of the CDR3 is TGTGCCAGCAGCCTCCGCGCGGGGCTCTACGAGCAGTACTTC. This translates into CASSLRAGLYEQYF.

This clone is a singleton in its sample. This CDR3 is CASSIGQLDYGYTF. The CDR3 nucleotides read TGTGCCAGTAGTATAGGACAGCTTGACTATGGCTACACCTTC. The rearrangement joins TRBV19 to TRBJ1-2; D possibly corresponds to TRBD1 (5 bases). The V end lost 1 base, the J end lost 3 bases, and 9 bases lay between the germline ends. The V gene's germline CDR1 is LNHDA and CDR2 SQIVND (reference sequence). The CDR3 has 14 amino acids.

This chain uses TRBV11-2 with TRBJ1-2; 9 bases match TRBD1. Losses at the gene ends were 5 bases for V and 2 bases for J; bases not matched to a gene: 9. Germline loops: CDR1 SGHAT, CDR2 FQNNGV. CDR3 length: 16 amino acids. The CDR3 protein is CASSRTTGTGNYGYTF. The DNA of the CDR3 is TGTGCCAGCAGCCGAACAACCGGGACAGGGAACTATGGCTACACCTTC.

The genes are TRBV14 and TRBJ2-5; D is perhaps TRBD2 (6 bases). CDR3 length: 16 amino acids. Trimming pared 5 bases from V and 4 bases from J, leaving 20 bases between. The germline gives CDR1 SGHDN, CDR2 FVKESK. The CDR3 DNA is TGTGCCAGCAGCTATCGGACACCCTCCGGGGGAGAGACCCAGTACTTC. Its translation: CASSYRTPSGGETQYF.

A few counts support this clone. The V gene is TRBV5-1, the J gene TRBJ2-1; 7 nucleotides match TRBD2. The V gene's germline CDR1 is SGHRS and CDR2 YFSETQ. This CDR3 contains 16 residues. With 0 bases clipped from V and 0 bases from J, the junction kept 3 bases outside the gene matches. CDR3 sequence (DNA): TGCGCCAGCAGCTTGGGGCTAGCGGCCTCCTACAATGAGCAGTTCTTC. Translating it yields CASSLGLAASYNEQFF.

The V and J genes are TRBV5-1 and TRBJ2-3, with 8 bases that match TRBD2. The germline gives CDR1 SGHRS, CDR2 YFSETQ. This CDR3 contains 16 residues. V shed 0 bases and J 1 base; nucleotides not matched to a gene: 4. The DNA of the CDR3 is TGCGCCAGCAGCTTGGGGATTAGCGGGGGCACAGATACGCAGTATTTT. The encoded protein is CASSLGISGGTDTQYF.

This chain joins TRBV5-5 and TRBJ2-3; TRBD2 aligns across 7 bases. Germline V lookup: CDR1 SGHKS, CDR2 YYEKEE (reference sequence). The CDR3 totals 15 residues. V shed 3 bases, J shed 0 bases, and the junction held 4 bases outside the gene matches. In DNA form, the CDR3 reads TGTGCCAGCAGCTACCTAGCGGCTAGCACAGATACGCAGTATTTT. This gives the protein CASSYLAASTDTQYF.

The V gene is TRBV13, the J gene TRBJ2-7; 14 nucleotides align to TRBD2. There are 16 residues in the CDR3. V trimming: 4 bases; J trimming: 2 bases; junction bases outside the gene matches: 4. Germline CDR1 is PRHDT and CDR2 is FYEKMQ (reference sequence). For the CDR3, the DNA is TGTGCCAGCAGCTCCCAGACTAGCGGGGGGGCCTACGAGCAGTACTTC. It codes for CASSSQTSGGAYEQYF.

V usage is TRBV28 and J usage is TRBJ1-2, with unresolved D. Germline values: CDR1 MDHEN, CDR2 SYDVKM. V lost 3 bases, J lost 4 bases, and 12 bases lay in between. CDR3 length equals 14 residues. CDR3: CASSLQVSSYGYTF. The CDR3 DNA sequence: TGTGCCAGCAGTTTGCAAGTTAGTAGCTATGGCTACACCTTC.